This paragraph covers one T cell receptor beta chain sequence. Its specificity is not known. The same CDR3 also results from other DNA sequences found in this sample. CDR3 length: 14 residues. Per germline, CDR1 SGHDT and CDR2 YYEEEE. V dropped 0 bases and J dropped 8 bases, with 11 bases sitting between them. The sample originates from a study of OX40 agonist ivuxolimab in advanced cancers. Whole-study findings and limits: CD8+ T cells averaged more expanded clones than CD4+.

The assay was immunoSEQ multiplex PCR, and TCRdb's table has in-frame clones only and misses some. The table includes tens of thousands of clones, 65% to 90% detected once. The rearrangement links TRBV5-6 to TRBJ1-4; weak D call: TRBD1 (6 bases). The source is an adult with an advanced solid tumor such as melanoma, head and neck, liver or kidney cancer. Sample: CD4+ or CD8+ T cells sorted from blood, taken in a trial of the OX40 agonist ivuxolimab. The CDR3 DNA follows: TGTGCCAGCAGCTTGGCAGGGGTAGGGGAAAAACTGTTTTTT. Its protein product is CASSLAGVGEKLFF.